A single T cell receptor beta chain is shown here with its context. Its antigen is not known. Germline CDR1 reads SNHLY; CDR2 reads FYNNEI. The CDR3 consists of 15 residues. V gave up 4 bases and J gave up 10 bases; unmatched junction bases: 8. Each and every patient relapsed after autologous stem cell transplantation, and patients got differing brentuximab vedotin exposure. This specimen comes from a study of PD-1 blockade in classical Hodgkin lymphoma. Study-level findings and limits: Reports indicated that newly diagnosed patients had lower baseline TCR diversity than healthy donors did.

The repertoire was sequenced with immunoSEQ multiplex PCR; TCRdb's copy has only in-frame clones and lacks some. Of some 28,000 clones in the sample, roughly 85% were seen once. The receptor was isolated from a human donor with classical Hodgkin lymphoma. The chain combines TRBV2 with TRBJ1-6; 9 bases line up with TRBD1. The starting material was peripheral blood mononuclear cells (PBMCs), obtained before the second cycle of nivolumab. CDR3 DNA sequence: TGTGCCAGCAGTGTCCTGGACAGGGGCAAGTCACCCCTCCACTTT. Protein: CASSVLDRGKSPLHF.